This TCR beta chain was recorded in a study of shared clonotypes between healthy human individuals. On the study more broadly: CD4 naive and CD4 memory each took three plates per donor, while CD8 naive took two and CD8 memory one. Study conclusions and caveats: When compared with the clonotypes that were shared by all four sorted-subset donors, the non-shared clonotypes turned out to have lower generation probabilities.

The CDR3 extends over 13 amino acids. V lost 6 bases, J lost 4 bases, and 12 bases lay in between. Per the germline V gene, CDR1 is KGHSH and CDR2 is LQKENI. Sequencing was performed with immunoSEQ multiplex PCR; in TCRdb, only in-frame clones are kept and a portion is missing. The sample has a few million clones, around 93% seen once. The donors, all of them Caucasian adults, lived in Nashville, Tennessee. CD4+ cells yielded CD45RA+ naive and CD45RA-negative memory subsets. A word on this clone: As yet, its antigen is unknown. In the same sample, other DNA sequences code for this CDR3.

This TCR came from a young man in good health. Some clones in this sample may be carry-over from other donors' samples. Material for sequencing was naive CD4+ T cells from PBMCs. Sample subset: CD45RA+ positively selected. The rearrangement uses TRBV18 and TRBJ2-5; tentatively, D is TRBD1 (6 bases). DNA of the CDR3: TGTGCCAGCTCCCCAGGGGTGGGAGAGACCCAGTACTTC. Translated: CASSPGVGETQYF. The variable domain in full, completed from reference TRBV18 and TRBJ2-5, reads NAGVMQNPRHLVRRRGQEARLRCSPMKGHSHVYWYRQLPEEGLKFMVYLQKENIIDESGMPKERFSAEFPKEGPSILRIQQVVRGDSAAYFCASSPGVGETQYFGPGTRLLVL.